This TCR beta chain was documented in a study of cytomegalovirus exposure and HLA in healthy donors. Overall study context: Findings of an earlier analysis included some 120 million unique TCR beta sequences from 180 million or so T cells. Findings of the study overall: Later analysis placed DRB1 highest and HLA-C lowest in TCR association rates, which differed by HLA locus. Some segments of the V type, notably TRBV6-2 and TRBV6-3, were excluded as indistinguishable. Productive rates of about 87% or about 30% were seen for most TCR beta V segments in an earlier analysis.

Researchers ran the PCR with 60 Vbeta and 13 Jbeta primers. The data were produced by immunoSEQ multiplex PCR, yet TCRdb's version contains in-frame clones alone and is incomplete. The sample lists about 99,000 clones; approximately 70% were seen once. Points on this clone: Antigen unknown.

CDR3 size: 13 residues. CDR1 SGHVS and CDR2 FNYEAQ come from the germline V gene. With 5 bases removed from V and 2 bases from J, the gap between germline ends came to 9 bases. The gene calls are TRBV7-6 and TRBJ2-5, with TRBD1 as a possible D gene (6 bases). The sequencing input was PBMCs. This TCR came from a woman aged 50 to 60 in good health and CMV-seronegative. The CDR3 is CASSPDRQETQYF. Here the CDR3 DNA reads TGTGCCAGCAGCCCGGACAGACAAGAGACCCAGTACTTC.